This T cell receptor (beta chain) comes out of a study of T cells expressing NK-cell markers. One entry per CDR3 protein, without DNA, is what TCRdb gives after re-calling the 5' RACE reads. The sample includes some 450,000 distinct CDR3 sequences. CDR3 length equals 18 residues. From germline, CDR1 is SGHRS and CDR2 YFSETQ. The receptor comes from a woman aged 18 to 69 in good health. This chain links TRBV5-1 with TRBJ2-6; TCRdb's D gene call, TRBD2, goes unchecked for lack of DNA. Source material: blood T cells: a sorted CD56 or NKG2C T cell subset, CD4+ or CD8+ T cells, or bulk PBMC T cells (not recorded which). Here the CDR3 reads CASSFERGARSGANVLTF.